Below are 4 T cell receptor beta chains sequenced from a single sample in a study of graft-versus-host responses after intestinal transplantation. Some clones are missing from TCRdb's copy, which holds only in-frame ones; the method was immunoSEQ multiplex PCR. The sample has more than 95,000 clones; about 93% are singletons. Their antigen targets remain unknown. The specimen was unstimulated CD4+ T cells sorted from spleen or lymph node cells, collected before intestinal transplant. Receptors were obtained from a human donor who received an intestinal transplant.

The chain employs TRBV2 and TRBJ2-7; 8 bases line up with TRBD1. The ends lost 6 bases at V and 4 bases at J; junction bases unmatched: 8. The CDR3 sequence is 14 residues long. Looked up from germline, CDR1 is SNHLY and CDR2 is FYNNEI. CDR3 sequence reads: CASSPDRAAYEQYF. CDR3 DNA sequence: TGTGCCAGCAGCCCGGACAGGGCAGCGTACGAGCAGTACTTC. Full variable domain (rest looked up from reference TRBV2 and TRBJ2-7): EPEVTQTPSHQVTQMGQEVILRCVPISNHLYFYWYRQILGQKVEFLVSFYNNEISEKSEIFDDQFSVERPDGSNFTLKIRSTKLEDSAMYFCASSPDRAAYEQYFGPGTRLTVT.

The chain carries TRBV15 and TRBJ2-7; TRBD1 is a possible D gene (6 bases). Deletions cut 0 bases from V and 5 bases from J, with 17 bases between. The CDR3 is 16 amino acids. Germline V gene sequence: CDR1 LNHNV, CDR2 YYDKDF (reference sequence). In DNA, the CDR3 is TGTGCCACCAGCAGAGATCGGAGACAGGACCTGGACGAGCAGTACTTC. This codes for CATSRDRRQDLDEQYF.

The rearrangement links TRBV6-1 to TRBJ1-4; D is ambiguous. Trimming took 8 bases from V and 8 from J, leaving 18 bases between them. CDR1 and CDR2 (germline): MNHNS, SASEGT. This CDR3 has 14 amino acids. In nucleotides, the CDR3 is TGTGCCAGCCCCCAAGTGGAGGGATGGGAAAAACTGTTTTTT. As protein: CASPQVEGWEKLFF.

This rearrangement joins TRBV6-6 to TRBJ1-5; D unresolved. The CDR3 spans 16 residues. With 2 bases removed from V and 1 base from J, the gap between germline ends came to 12 bases. Germline lookup yields CDR1 MNHNY and CDR2 SVGAGI (reference sequence). CDR3: CASSYRPPESNQPQHF. The CDR3 DNA reads TGTGCCAGCAGTTACAGGCCCCCGGAGAGCAATCAGCCCCAGCATTTT.